The next 18 T cell receptor beta chains were all read from a single sample in a study of blood T cell repertoires in COVID-19. Sequenced by immunoSEQ multiplex PCR; TCRdb stores in-frame clones only, minus some. The table has around 350,000 clones, around 84% seen once. Sequencing was carried out using peripheral blood. The source of these receptors is a human donor in a cohort sampled during active COVID-19.

This chain connects TRBV6-5 to TRBJ2-5, with 7 nucleotides matching TRBD2. CDR1 and CDR2 (germline): MNHEY, SVGAGI. J lost 3 bases, V lost 2 bases, and 0 bases had no gene match. The CDR3 is made up of 13 amino acids. CDR3 loop: CASSYGGEETQYF. CDR3 sequence (DNA): TGTGCCAGCAGTTACGGGGGGGAAGAGACCCAGTACTTC.

This clone has more than one count but fewer than ten. J is TRBJ2-7 and V is TRBV28; 9 nucleotides match TRBD2. CDR1 MDHEN and CDR2 SYDVKM come from the germline V gene. With V trimmed by 7 bases and J by 2 bases, 9 bases remained unmatched. There are 15 residues in the CDR3. CDR3 residues: CASTDSSGTAYEQYF. The CDR3 region has the DNA TGTGCCAGCACTGACTCTAGCGGGACAGCCTACGAGCAGTACTTC. The full variable domain, completed using reference TRBV28 and TRBJ2-7, is DVKVTQSSRYLVKRTGEKVFLECVQDMDHENMFWYRQDPGLGLRLIYFSYDVKMKEKGDIPEGYSVSREKKERFSLILESASTNQTSMYLCASTDSSGTAYEQYFGPGTRLTVT.

The V and J genes are TRBV3-1 (or the pseudogene TRBV3-2) and TRBJ2-3; D is undetermined. There are 13 residues in the CDR3. Trimming cost V 0 bases and J 6 bases, with 7 bases left between them. The germline V gene has CDR1 LGHDT and CDR2 YNNKEL (reference sequence). The CDR3 spells CASSQDLSDTQYF. CDR3 DNA: TGTGCCAGCAGCCAAGATTTATCGGATACGCAGTATTTT.

This clone was found once. In DNA form, the CDR3 reads TGTGCCAGCAGGAACAGGAACACTGAAGCTTTCTTT. Encoded protein: CASRNRNTEAFF. The V and J genes are TRBV12-3 or TRBV12-4 and TRBJ1-1; D remains unclear. This CDR3 has 12 amino acids. V lost 6 bases and J lost 1, with 6 bases in between.

In regard to this clone: The same CDR3 also results from other DNA sequences found in this sample. This rearrangement joins TRBV7-2 to TRBJ1-1; 11 nucleotides agree with TRBD1. The CDR3 runs 15 residues. The germline V gene encodes CDR1 SGHTA and CDR2 FQGNSA. V was pared by 5 bases and J by 5 bases, with 7 bases of the junction left unmatched. The CDR3 protein is CASSLAGTGGTEAFF. CDR3 coding DNA: TGTGCCAGCAGCCTGGCCGGGACAGGGGGAACTGAAGCTTTCTTT.

This chain links TRBV6-5 with TRBJ1-5; D possibly corresponds to TRBD1 (5 bases). This CDR3 is built from 15 residues. V lost 6 bases to trimming and J lost 2 bases, with 14 bases between them. Germline V lookup: CDR1 MNHEY, CDR2 SVGAGI. The CDR3 reads CASSYGQEGNQPQHF. CDR3 nucleotides: TGTGCCAGCAGCTATGGACAAGAGGGCAATCAGCCCCAGCATTTT.

This chain uses TRBV3-1 (or the pseudogene TRBV3-2) with TRBJ1-2; weak D call: TRBD1 (5 bases). The CDR3 extends over 18 amino acids. Germline V lookup: CDR1 LGHDT, CDR2 YNNKEL (reference sequence). V gave up 4 bases and J gave up 0 bases, with 21 bases separating them. The CDR3 sequence: CASSPQHLDSPANYGYTF. In nucleotides, the CDR3 is TGTGCCAGCAGCCCACAACACTTAGACAGTCCAGCTAACTATGGCTACACCTTC.

The rearrangement uses TRBV19 and TRBJ2-5; TRBD2 aligns across 8 bases. Germline assignment: CDR1 LNHDA and CDR2 SQIVND (reference sequence). Trimming took 6 bases from V and 1 from J; bases not matched to a gene: 4. This CDR3 comprises 14 residues. The CDR3 coding sequence is TGTGCCAGTAGCTTTACTAGCGGCCAAGAGACCCAGTACTTC. This gives the protein CASSFTSGQETQYF. Full variable domain (remainder filled in from reference TRBV19 and TRBJ2-5): DGGITQSPKYLFRKEGQNVTLSCEQNLNHDAMYWYRQDPGQGLRLIYYSQIVNDFQKGDIAEGYSVSREKKESFPLTVTSAQKNPTAFYLCASSFTSGQETQYFGPGTRLLVL.

This chain links TRBV7-8 with TRBJ2-1, with D possibly matching TRBD1 (7 bases). Germline V lookup: CDR1 SGHVS, CDR2 FQNEAQ. The CDR3 spans 16 residues. The V end was cut by 4 bases, the J end by 5 bases, with 18 bases between. This chain's CDR3 is CASSSRGTDGNNEQFF. The CDR3 DNA follows: TGTGCCAGCAGCTCACGCGGGACAGATGGGAACAATGAGCAGTTCTTC.

This chain joins TRBV5-1 and TRBJ1-1; D is undetermined. This CDR3 is built from 14 residues. Trimming cost V 5 bases and J 0 bases, with 11 bases left between them. Looked up from germline, CDR1 is SGHRS and CDR2 is YFSETQ. CDR3 nucleotides: TGCGCCAGCAGGGTTGCAGGTGTGAACACTGAAGCTTTCTTT. Protein sequence: CASRVAGVNTEAFF. Variable domain in full (rest from reference TRBV5-1 and TRBJ1-1): KAGVTQTPRYLIKTRGQQVTLSCSPISGHRSVSWYQQTPGQGLQFLFEYFSETQRNKGNFPGRFSGRQFSNSRSEMNVSTLELGDSALYLCASRVAGVNTEAFFGQGTRLTVV.

This clone was observed a single time. The chain carries TRBV3-1 (or the pseudogene TRBV3-2) and TRBJ2-1; 8 bases agree with TRBD1. CDR1 is LGHDT and CDR2 is YNNKEL in the germline V gene (reference sequence). J was trimmed by 6 bases and V by 4 bases; bases with no gene match: 8. The CDR3 has 15 residues. CDR3 bases: TGTGCCAGCAGCCTAGCAGGGGGCAGGTCCAATGAGCAGTTCTTC. Its translation: CASSLAGGRSNEQFF.

The V and J genes are TRBV7-9 and TRBJ1-3; 7 nucleotides align to TRBD1. This CDR3 spans 17 amino acids. The J segment lost 7 bases and the V segment lost 4 bases, leaving 16 bases of the junction unmatched. The germline gives CDR1 SEHNR, CDR2 FQNEAQ (reference sequence). CDR3 sequence reads: CASSSRGTDPLGNTIYF. Written as DNA, the CDR3 is TGTGCCAGCAGCTCCCGCGGGACAGATCCTCTGGGGAACACCATATATTTT.

This chain joins TRBV5-1 and TRBJ2-1, with 9 nucleotides matching TRBD1. The junction had 11 bases not matched to a gene; V was cut back by 5 bases and J by 5 bases. This CDR3 contains 16 residues. The germline gives CDR1 SGHRS, CDR2 YFSETQ. The CDR3 sequence is CASRNRQGGMDNEQFF. The DNA for the CDR3 is TGCGCCAGCAGAAACCGACAGGGGGGTATGGACAATGAGCAGTTCTTC.

The V call is TRBV28, the J call TRBJ2-1, with D unresolved. The CDR3 runs to 15 residues. Germline values: CDR1 MDHEN, CDR2 SYDVKM. The germline V and J ends were trimmed by 1 base and 2 bases, with 9 bases remaining between them. The CDR3 DNA reads as TGTGCCAGCAGTTTATTAACGGAGACCTACAATGAGCAGTTCTTC. Residues: CASSLLTETYNEQFF.

The V call is TRBV7-9, the J call TRBJ2-5; 8 positions agree with TRBD2. V lost 5 bases and J lost 4; bases outside the gene matches: 6. The CDR3 is 14 amino acids. The V gene's germline CDR1 is SEHNR and CDR2 FQNEAQ (reference sequence). The CDR3 nucleotides read TGTGCCAGCAGCCCCCGGGGGGGCGCAGAGACCCAGTACTTC. Its translation: CASSPRGGAETQYF.

The chain combines TRBV7-9 with TRBJ2-2; 8 positions match TRBD1. This CDR3 contains 16 residues. Germline CDR1 SEHNR, CDR2 FQNEAQ (reference sequence). The trim removed 5 bases at V and 3 bases at J, leaving 8 bases unmatched. DNA for the CDR3: TGTGCCAGCAGCCGCAGGGGACAGGTTTACACCGGGGAGCTGTTTTTT. Translated: CASSRRGQVYTGELFF.

CDR3 loop: CASSFRRPTYNEQFF. For the CDR3, the DNA is TGTGCCAGCAGTTTTCGGAGGCCCACCTACAATGAGCAGTTCTTC. The chain combines TRBV28 with TRBJ2-1; D may be TRBD2 (5 bases). The V end lost 3 bases, the J end lost 2 bases, and 11 bases lay between the germline ends. Germline assignment: CDR1 MDHEN and CDR2 SYDVKM. The CDR3 covers 15 residues.

The chain employs TRBV15 and TRBJ2-2; D not certain. This CDR3 is 13 amino acids long. The V end lost 3 bases, the J end lost 9 bases, and 11 bases lay between the germline ends. Per germline, CDR1 LNHNV and CDR2 YYDKDF (reference sequence). CDR3 protein: CATSSSEVRELFF. In nucleotides, the CDR3 is TGTGCCACCAGCAGCTCCGAGGTGCGGGAGCTGTTTTTT.